Shown below are 2 T cell receptor beta chains from a single sample sequenced in a study of cytomegalovirus exposure and HLA in healthy donors. The primer mix had 60 Vbeta and 13 Jbeta primers. TCRdb keeps only in-frame clones here, not all; method: immunoSEQ multiplex PCR. Of roughly 130,000 clones detected, roughly four fifths appear once; the ten largest clones hold around 1.2%. Sequencing input: PBMCs. These receptors came from a girl aged 2-9 years in good health and CMV-seronegative.

The chain carries TRBV27 and TRBJ2-7, with 9 bases fitting TRBD1. This CDR3 is 13 amino acids long. The V segment lost 3 bases and the J segment 4 bases; nucleotides outside the gene matches: 1. CDR1 and CDR2 (germline): MNHEY, SMNVEV (reference sequence). Here the CDR3 reads CASSFGQGYEQYF. Written as DNA, the CDR3 is TGTGCCAGCAGTTTCGGACAGGGGTACGAGCAGTACTTC.

The V gene is TRBV30, the J gene TRBJ1-5; D not resolved. The CDR3 covers 14 residues. The germline V gene encodes CDR1 GTSNPN and CDR2 SVGIG (reference sequence). V lost 0 bases, J lost 6 bases, and 12 bases lay in between. This CDR3 reads CAWSVRRVSQPQHF. CDR3 DNA sequence: TGTGCCTGGAGTGTGAGGAGGGTAAGTCAGCCCCAGCATTTT.